This T cell receptor (beta chain) was sequenced in a study of OX40 agonist ivuxolimab in advanced cancers. At the level of the whole study: Ivuxolimab was a fully human IgG2 agonistic monoclonal antibody targeting the costimulatory receptor OX40 (CD134). A male proportion of around 83% and a mean age of around 60 years, ranging from 23 to 79, were recorded for the dose-escalation cohort. Intravenous ivuxolimab was administered to patients every 2 weeks at six dose levels: 0.01, 0.1, 0.3, 1.5, 3 and 10 mg/kg. Patients were allowed to have had prior anti-PD-1, anti-PD-L1 or anti-CTLA-4 therapy, and 30% to 50% of the dose-escalation patients had previously received checkpoint inhibitors. Among the roughly 52 dose-escalation patients, some 20 had hepatocellular carcinoma, roughly 15 melanoma, 9 renal cell carcinoma and 9 head and neck cancer. Peripheral TCRbeta sequencing was intended to test whether TCR sequence diversity was altered and clonal T-cell expansion was caused by ivuxolimab. Partial responses occurred in three dose-escalation patients, of whom one had hepatocellular carcinoma and two had cutaneous melanoma. The paper reports the monotherapy dose-escalation portion (N of about 52 patients) of the phase I ivuxolimab trial.

Including the terminal cysteine and phenylalanine, the CDR3 comprises 12 residues. Here the CDR3 DNA is all that survives: 36 bases in frame from base 1. The CDR1 and CDR2 encoded by the germline V gene are ENHRY and SYGVKD. Cut back by 3 bases and 7 bases, the V and J ends lie 7 bases apart. The trial excluded patients who had a history of autoimmune disease or were on systemic immunosuppression. Peripheral blood for TCR sequencing was collected from all dose cohorts at baseline, on cycle 4 day 1, and on cycle 7 day 1. The samples were taken from a phase I, first-in-human, multicenter, open-label dose-escalation trial of ivuxolimab. Adults with locally advanced or metastatic melanoma, renal cell carcinoma, hepatocellular carcinoma or head and neck squamous cell carcinoma were enrolled in the trial. Before TCR sequencing, CD4+ T cells and CD8+ T cells from peripheral blood were sorted into separate populations.

For this clone: Its antigen target is currently unknown. No qualities accompany the bases; no much larger clone lies one base away.

What the work shows at the level of the full study, not this receptor alone: Partial responders in the 0.1-3.0 mg/kg groups had among the lowest normalized peripheral clonal expansion, especially among CD8+ T cells. At doses of 0.1 to 3.0 mg/kg, clonal expansion of both CD4+ and CD8+ T cells in blood was seen between baseline and week 6. After ivuxolimab, expanded clones were on average more numerous among CD8+ T cells than among CD4+ T cells. Low levels of normalized T-cell clonal expansion were also seen in some nonresponding patients. Antigen specificity was not determined for the clonally expanded peripheral T cells.

Genomic DNA was extracted from sorted cells for sequencing of the TCRbeta CDR3 region. TCRbeta CDR3 regions were sequenced using the immunoSEQ Assay. Sourced from immuneACCESS, this table was stored by TCRdb with only in-frame sequences that have V and J called. A share of the clones is absent; for the studies checked, an unresolved V gene accounts for under half, and the remainder has no known explanation. Within this sample are 100,000 or so clones, with about 96% of them counted one time only. The top ten constitute 2% of the sample. The source of this sequence is an adult with an advanced solid tumor such as melanoma, head and neck, liver or kidney cancer. Sequences were derived from CD4+ or CD8+ T cells sorted from blood, sampled in a trial of the OX40 agonist ivuxolimab. The chain is assembled from TRBV10-3 and TRBJ2-1, with no reliable assignment of the D segment. The DNA sequence follows: TGTGCCATCAGTGAAGCCCTTAATGAGCAGTTCTTC. Translated, it gives CAISEALNEQFF.